Presented here are 6 T cell receptor beta chains from one specimen sequenced in a study of regulatory T cells in long-lasting Graves disease. This sample's time point: newly diagnosed GD, antithyroid drugs for less than 3 months. Preparation of the TCR library used RNA extracted from PBMCs. Assembly of TCR beta libraries relied on iRepertoire HTBI primers together with Arm-PCR of CDR3 regions. TCRdb re-called the multiplex PCR reads with MiXCR, one entry per CDR3 protein. Here the sample spans about 460,000 distinct CDR3 sequences, about 15% being singletons. These data were also filed under a second study, of T cells in Graves' hyperthyroidism and ophthalmopathy.

Material: peripheral blood mononuclear cells (PBMCs), obtained at new diagnosis, from a patient treated with antithyroid drugs. Receptor source: a woman in her 50s with Graves disease.

This clonotype was observed a few times. The chain couples TRBV10-2 to TRBJ1-4; 7 nucleotides align to TRBD1. After removal of 5 bases from V and 3 bases from J, the junction contained 6 bases not matched to a gene. In germline, CDR1 is WSHSY, CDR2 SAAADI. The CDR3 loop spans 15 amino acids. CDR3 loop: CASSLEGTANEKLFF. CDR3 DNA sequence: TGCGCCAGCAGTCTCGAAGGGACAGCTAATGAAAAACTGTTTTTT.

This clonotype has just a few counts. This chain joins TRBV19 and TRBJ2-7, with D possibly TRBD1 on 5 matching bases. The V and J ends lost 11 bases and 0 bases respectively, with 17 bases between them. The CDR3 has 14 amino acids. The germline gives CDR1 LNHDA, CDR2 SQIVND (reference sequence). As DNA, the CDR3 is TGTGCCCCCCTAAAAGGGGTTTTCTCCTACGAGCAGTACTTC. Residues: CAPLKGVFSYEQYF.

This clonotype appeared a few times. CDR3 amino acids: CSVSGNPGGSSIGNTIYF. The CDR3 DNA follows: TGCAGCGTTTCGGGAAACCCAGGGGGCAGCAGTATTGGAAACACCATATATTTT. This sequence joins TRBV29-1 and TRBJ1-3; 8 bases are shared with TRBD1. The germline V gene encodes CDR1 SQVTM and CDR2 ANQGSEA. CDR3 length: 18 residues. Trimming took 5 bases from V and 3 from J; bases not matched to a gene: 18. Full variable domain (remainder filled in from reference TRBV29-1 and TRBJ1-3): SAVISQKPSRDICQRGTSLTIQCQVDSQVTMMFWYRQQPGQSLTLIATANQGSEATYESGFVIDKFPISRPNLTFSTLTVSNMSPEDSSIYLCSVSGNPGGSSIGNTIYFGEGSWLTVV.

The V and J genes are TRBV30 and TRBJ2-7; D assignment may be TRBD1 or TRBD2 (5 bases each). The CDR3 runs to 15 residues. CDR1 and CDR2 from the germline V gene are GTSNPN and SVGIG (reference sequence). Trimming removed 3 bases at V and 3 bases at J, with 18 bases between. DNA of the CDR3: TGTGCCTGGAGCTCGAGAGGGACCCTCCTCTACGAGCAGTACTTC. This codes for CAWSSRGTLLYEQYF.

The rearrangement joins TRBV9 to TRBJ2-7; D ambiguous. V was cut by 0 bases and J by 1 base, with 8 bases left in between. There are 14 residues in the CDR3. Per the germline V gene, CDR1 is SGDLS and CDR2 is YYNGEE. The chain's CDR3 is CASSVASESYEQYF. The CDR3 nucleotides are TGTGCCAGCAGCGTAGCGAGCGAGTCCTACGAGCAGTACTTC.

The table lists this clonotype with many counts. The chain links TRBV7-9 to TRBJ1-5; D is perhaps TRBD1 (5 bases). Trimming left V 3 bases short and J 6 bases short, with 12 bases between. This CDR3 is built from 14 residues. Germline CDR1 SEHNR, CDR2 FQNEAQ (reference sequence). CDR3 in DNA: TGTGCCAGCAGCTTCGACAGCCGGGGTCAGCCCCAGCATTTT. It translates to CASSFDSRGQPQHF.